This T cell receptor (beta chain) was observed in a study of T-cell memory formation after mild COVID-19. Study-wide background: TCR clusters were largely donor specific.

Study-level points and caveats: Some SARS-CoV-2-responding clones were already detected in memory before infection. Second-wave clones peaking on day 37 lacked confirmed SARS-CoV-2 specificity.

This clonotype was counted between two and nine times. What it recognizes is unknown. Employing constant-segment primers, 5'RACE generated TCR alpha and TCR beta cDNA libraries bearing sample barcodes and UMIs. TCRdb re-derived calls from the 5' RACE reads in MiXCR, one entry per CDR3 protein. The table shows about 170,000 distinct CDR3 sequences, with under 15% occurring only once. The germline gives CDR1 SEHNR, CDR2 FQNEAQ (reference sequence). V was shortened by 6 bases and J by 2 bases, with 4 bases between the two germline ends. This CDR3 region has 12 residues. The chain couples TRBV7-9 to TRBJ2-2, with D unresolved. Sequencing was performed on PBMCs or a T cell subset sorted from them (not recorded which). The receptor's source is a man between 18 and 35 years old who had mild COVID-19 (a few samples of this study predate the infection). Cell type and time point are not known. The CDR3: CASRYNTGELFF. The CDR3 region has the DNA TGTGCCAGCAGATATAACACCGGGGAGCTGTTTTTT.